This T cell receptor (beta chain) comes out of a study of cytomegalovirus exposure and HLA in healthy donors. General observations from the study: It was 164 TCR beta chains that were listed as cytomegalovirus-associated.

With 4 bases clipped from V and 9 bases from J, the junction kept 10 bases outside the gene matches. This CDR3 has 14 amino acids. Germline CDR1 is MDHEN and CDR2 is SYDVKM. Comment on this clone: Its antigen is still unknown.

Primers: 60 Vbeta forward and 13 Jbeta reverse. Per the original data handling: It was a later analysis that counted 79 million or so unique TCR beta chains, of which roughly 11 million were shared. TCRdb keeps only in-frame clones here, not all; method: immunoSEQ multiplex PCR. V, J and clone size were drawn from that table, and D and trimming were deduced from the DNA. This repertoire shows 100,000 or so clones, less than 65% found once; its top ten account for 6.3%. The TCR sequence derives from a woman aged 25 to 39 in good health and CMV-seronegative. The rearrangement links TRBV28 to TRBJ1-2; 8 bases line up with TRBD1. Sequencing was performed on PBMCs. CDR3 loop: CASSSNGQGHRYTF. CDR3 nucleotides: TGTGCCAGCAGTTCAAATGGACAGGGTCACCGCTACACCTTC.